Sequencing of this TCR beta chain was carried out in a study of T cell responses to AZD1222 COVID-19 vaccine. Libraries were prepared by immunoSEQ multiplex PCR; TCRdb keeps only in-frame clonotypes and omits some of them. The data hold approximately 150,000 clones, with 90% to 95% observed a single time. Study results and caveats: Clonal diversity may have been underestimated in mostly white British donors. Among those given AZD1222, only 6 or 7 were seropositive at baseline. It was only after the peak T cell response that any repertoires were sampled.

Notes on this clone: Its target is unknown.

V was pared by 0 bases and J by 10 bases, with 7 bases of the junction left unmatched. The V gene's germline CDR1 is SEHNR and CDR2 FQNEAQ (reference sequence). The CDR3 runs to 15 residues. The sequenced sample was peripheral blood, obtained 28 days after the second AZD1222 dose. This chain connects TRBV7-9 to TRBJ1-1; TRBD1 agrees at 11 bases. The sequence derives from an adult who received the AZD1222 COVID-19 vaccine. CDR3 sequence: CASSLAAGTGGAAFF. The CDR3, as DNA: TGTGCCAGCAGCTTAGCGGCCGGGACAGGGGGTGCAGCTTTCTTT.